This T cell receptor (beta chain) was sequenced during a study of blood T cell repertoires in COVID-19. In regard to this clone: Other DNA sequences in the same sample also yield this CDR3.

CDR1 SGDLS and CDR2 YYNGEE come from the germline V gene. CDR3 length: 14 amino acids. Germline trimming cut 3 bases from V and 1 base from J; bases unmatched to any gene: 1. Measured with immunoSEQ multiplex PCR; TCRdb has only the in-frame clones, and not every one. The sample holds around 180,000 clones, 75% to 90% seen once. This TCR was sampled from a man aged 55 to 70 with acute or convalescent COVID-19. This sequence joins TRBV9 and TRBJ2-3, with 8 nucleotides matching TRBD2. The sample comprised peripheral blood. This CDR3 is CASSAGLGTDTQYF. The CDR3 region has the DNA TGTGCCAGCAGCGCGGGACTAGGCACAGATACGCAGTATTTT. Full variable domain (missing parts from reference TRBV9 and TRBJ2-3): DSGVTQTPKHLITATGQRVTLRCSPRSGDLSVYWYQQSLDQGLQFLIQYYNGEERAKGNILERFSAQQFPDLHSELNLSSLELGDSALYFCASSAGLGTDTQYFGPGTRLTVL.